Following are 3 T cell receptor beta chains from one sample sequenced in a study of blood T cells in healthy people across ages. Primed by a sample-barcoded 5' primer and a J-beta primer mix, a second PCR proceeded for 7 to 11 cycles. TCRdb reprocessed the 5' RACE reads via MiXCR and lists one record per CDR3 protein. The sample lists fewer than 2,000,000 distinct CDR3 sequences, about two fifths occurring once. The sample comprised blood. The receptor source for this set is a human donor in good health.

This chain connects TRBV5-1 to TRBJ2-7; 7 nucleotides line up with TRBD1. Germline V gene data show CDR1 as SGHRS and CDR2 as YFSETQ. The V segment lost 0 bases and the J segment 0 bases; nucleotides outside the gene matches: 6. This CDR3 is 16 amino acids long. The CDR3 is CASSLGYRGNSYEQYF. In DNA form, the CDR3 reads TGCGCCAGCAGCTTGGGGTACAGGGGTAACTCCTACGAGCAGTACTTC. The whole variable domain, remainder taken from reference TRBV5-1 and TRBJ2-7, is KAGVTQTPRYLIKTRGQQVTLSCSPISGHRSVSWYQQTPGQGLQFLFEYFSETQRNKGNFPGRFSGRQFSNSRSEMNVSTLELGDSALYLCASSLGYRGNSYEQYFGPGTRLTVT.

This clonotype was recorded a few times. V and J are TRBV5-1 and TRBJ1-6; a weak D match, TRBD1 (6 bases). Trimming removed 0 bases at V and 9 bases at J, with 16 bases between. Germline CDR1 SGHRS, CDR2 YFSETQ. The CDR3 loop spans 16 amino acids. This CDR3 is CASSLDYRAVVSPLHF. The CDR3 nucleotides are TGCGCCAGCAGCTTGGATTACAGGGCAGTTGTTTCACCCCTCCACTTT.

The gene calls are TRBV5-6 and TRBJ2-3; D ambiguous. Germline lookup yields CDR1 SGHDT and CDR2 YYEEEE. The V end was cut by 4 bases, the J end by 0 bases, with 15 bases between. The length of the CDR3 is 16 residues. CDR3 sequence (DNA): TGTGCCAGCAGCCGCTTGGACCATCCAAGCACAGATACGCAGTATTTT. The encoded protein is CASSRLDHPSTDTQYF.